This T cell receptor (beta chain) stems from a study of blood T cell repertoires in COVID-19. The V gene's germline CDR1 is SGHVS and CDR2 FQNEAQ. The CDR3 totals 14 residues. V lost 5 bases and J lost 4; bases outside the gene matches: 4. Sequencing was performed with immunoSEQ multiplex PCR; in TCRdb, only in-frame clones are kept and a portion is missing. The sample shows some 190,000 clones, under 90% of them seen only once. This clone has a single count. This TCR came from a man aged 55 to 70 with acute or convalescent COVID-19. The genes are TRBV7-8 and TRBJ1-1; 10 bases are a match to TRBD1. The sample was peripheral blood. CDR3 region: CASSVRDRGTEAFF. The CDR3 DNA reads as TGTGCCAGCAGCGTTAGGGACAGGGGCACTGAAGCTTTCTTT.